This T cell receptor (beta chain) was observed in a study of long-term antiretroviral therapy in people with HIV (dated by TCRdb to between 2022 and 2023). The study in broad terms: The earliest samples were collected about a decade before the 2015 WHO recommendation for immediate ART, when ART was typically delayed until CD4 counts fell. Test extractions of a monoclonal T-cell line alongside approximately 36 polyclonal samples showed no cross-contamination during QIAcube processing. Among the approximately 32 participants with HIV, eleven were female. The cohort contributed about 200 cryopreserved PBMC samples from 30 adults with confirmed HIV infection, collected serially over a mean of 6 years (range 1-12). Whether ART initiation and durable HIV suppression were associated with changes in peripheral blood TRB repertoire composition and diversity was tested in a retrospective serial study.

What the work shows at the level of the full study, not this receptor alone: Expanded TRB clones identified before ART initiation dominated the repertoire across all time points, though the dominance fluctuated and decreased in many PLHIV after ART. Unsorted PBMC were profiled instead of sorted CD4+ and CD8+ T cells because pre-ART samples had limited cell numbers. Because PBMC availability was limited, only the TCR beta chain was sequenced, with no alpha chain pairing. Inferences about post-ART repertoire changes were limited because no data were available on ART adherence, viral resistance or therapy changes. HIV repertoires had narrower CDR3 length ranges than controls, and the network structure suggested an antigen-experienced repertoire that shifted only slightly toward naive after ART. The samples span the years 2004 to 2017, and the ART regimens used may be less effective than current regimens. Starting ART was linked to a significant rise in TRB diversity, yet even with long-term ART the diversity remained significantly lower than in transplant donor controls.

CDR1 and CDR2 (MDHEN, SYDVKM) derive from the germline V gene. From the cysteine through the phenylalanine, the CDR3 covers 14 amino acids. Just the 42-base CDR3 DNA is kept, in frame starting at base 1. Trimming accounts for 5 bases at V and 2 bases at J, while the number of junction bases matched to no gene is 6. Inclusion was restricted to participants for whom at least one PBMC sample before ART initiation and at least two post-ART samples were available. Treatment was received in the United States of America by all participants with HIV. Before DNA extraction, cryopreserved samples of roughly 1-11 million PBMC were thawed and then washed. At the time of the earliest PBMC sample, participants with HIV were aged between about 23 and 54 years. Each participant contributed PBMC samples from 1-4 timepoints before ART initiation and 2-8 timepoints after ART initiation, with a median of 7 samples. For every participant, serial HIV viral load, CD4+ T-cell count, ART history and demographic data were obtained. A Qiagen kit on a QIAcube was used to extract genomic DNA from unsorted PBMC, with samples processed in batches of 12.

The table lists this clone with a count of one. Its antigen remains undetermined. Per-base qualities were not stored, and no clone one base away is much larger. The immunoSEQ hsTCRB v3.0 assay was used at survey level resolution for TRB variable region sequencing. TRB sequencing targeted a depth of about 40,000-50,000 T-cell genomes per sample. Pooled TRB libraries were sequenced on an Illumina MiSeq with a v3 150-cycle kit. The authors' pipeline ran thus. Repertoire analysis ran in R within a reproducible Nextflow workflow covering QC, data transformation and analysis. LymphoSeq2, an R package for exploring AIRR-Seq data, was used to implement custom analyses. A few samples that yielded fewer than 5000 total TRB sequences were excluded, so that 200 or so HIV repertoires were analyzed. Among the 190 or so HIV repertoires that were kept, some 61 were collected before ART initiation and 120 to 140 were collected after ART initiation. Repertoires were downsampled to 5000 TRB nucleotide sequences, and summary statistics were averaged over 100 downsampling iterations. Only TRB sequences with CDR3 regions of at least seven amino acids were retained for analysis. Two measures captured diversity: a Shannon entropy-derived clonality score and the Gini coefficient. In repertoire networks, the top 5000 CDR3 amino acid sequences were linked whenever an edit distance of one separated two sequences. Antigen specificity groups and MHC restriction were predicted for TRB CDR3 amino acid sequences with GLIPH2. Known CMV, EBV, HIV or tissue antigen associations were flagged by matching CDR3 amino acid sequences against VDJdb and McPAS-TCR. Pre-ART, post-ART and control groups were compared with Wilcoxon signed-rank tests and Holm-Bonferroni correction. TCRdb mirrors the immuneACCESS table, restricted to in-frame sequences. Some clones are absent from its copies; in checked studies, under half trace to an unresolved V gene, and the reason for the others is unknown. V and J calls and clone size follow that table, whereas D and trimming were derived from the DNA. The sample yields fewer than 25,000 clones; 95% were counted once. The top ten clones comprise less than 2.5% of the sample.

The rearrangement joined TRBV28 to TRBJ2-7, with 7 bases aligning to TRBD1. The TCR comes from a woman in her forties or fifties with HIV. The specimen comprised unsorted PBMCs, sampled about 4.7 years after starting antiretroviral therapy. The DNA is as follows: TGTGCCAGCAGTACTGGACAGGAGACCTACGAGCAGTACTTC. Its translation reads: CASSTGQETYEQYF.